Each of the 8 T cell receptor beta chains below was sequenced from the same sample in a study of monozygotic twins with inflammatory bowel disease. No DNA is given; TCRdb re-called the 5' RACE reads and lists each CDR3 protein once. The data include about 210,000 distinct CDR3 sequences; the top ten clones carry around 1.5%. Sequencing was carried out using blood. These receptors were collected from a human donor with ulcerative colitis or Crohn's disease, or a healthy co-twin of an affected twin (not recorded which).

V gene TRBV5-6 combines with J gene TRBJ1-4; TCRdb indicates TRBD1, and absent DNA this call remains unverified. The germline V gene has CDR1 SGHDT and CDR2 YYEEEE. The CDR3 is 16 amino acids. This CDR3 is CASSIRVGMVDEKLFF. Variable domain in full (rest from reference TRBV5-6 and TRBJ1-4): DAGVTQSPTHLIKTRGQQVTLRCSPKSGHDTVSWYQQALGQGPQFIFQYYEEEERQRGNFPDRFSGHQFPNYSSELNVNALLLGDSALYLCASSIRVGMVDEKLFFGSGTQLSVL.

This chain uses TRBV6-2 or TRBV6-3 with TRBJ1-5. Germline values: CDR1 MNHEY, CDR2 SVGEGT. There are 14 residues in the CDR3. The CDR3 sequence is CASSYVDSQQPQHF.

This rearrangement joins TRBV10-2 to TRBJ2-1; TCRdb picks TRBD1, but there is no DNA to check that call. The V gene's germline CDR1 is WSHSY and CDR2 SAAADI. The CDR3 length is 14 residues. CDR3 residues: CASRYRDNYNEQFF.

The rearrangement uses TRBV11-2 and TRBJ2-1; TCRdb proposes TRBD1, but this gene call is untestable without DNA. The germline gives CDR1 SGHAT, CDR2 FQNNGV. The length of the CDR3 is 15 residues. CDR3 in amino acids: CASSLELGRGHEQFF.

V gene TRBV18 combines with J gene TRBJ1-1; the D gene TCRdb calls, TRBD1, cannot be checked with no DNA. From germline, CDR1 is KGHSH and CDR2 LQKENI. This CDR3 is built from 13 residues. The CDR3 sequence is CASSLDRGVEAFF.

The V gene is TRBV5-1, the J gene TRBJ1-1. Germline V CDR1 and CDR2: SGHRS, YFSETQ. CDR3 size: 15 residues. The CDR3 sequence: CASSLLGWRITEAFF.

The rearrangement joins TRBV12-3 or TRBV12-4 to TRBJ2-3; TCRdb returns TRBD1, unconfirmable since there is no DNA. There are 17 residues in the CDR3. CDR3 protein: CASSLGFTGVLTDTQYF.

The genes are TRBV6-5 and TRBJ2-1; TCRdb outputs TRBD2, but without DNA this stays unchecked. This CDR3 has 16 residues. The germline CDR1 and CDR2 sequences are MNHEY and SVGAGI. CDR3 residues: CASSYSSGGAIYEQFF.